These T cell receptor beta chains were read from a single sample in a study of blood T cell repertoires in COVID-19. Here immunoSEQ multiplex PCR was the method, and the copy in TCRdb shows in-frame clones only, minus some. The sample has under 200,000 clones, 86% seen once. Sequenced input: peripheral blood. Receptors were obtained from a woman aged 60-75 years with COVID-19, enrolled during active disease. The CDR3 runs from the conserved cysteine through the conserved F or W.

length: 15
J: TRBJ2-1
V: TRBV14
CDR3: CASRLTSGRYNEQFF

length: 13
J: TRBJ1-2
V: TRBV6-5
CDR3: CASTRTGRYGYTF

length: 18
J: TRBJ1-2
V: TRBV7-3
CDR3: CASSLRPQQDRGYFGYTF

length: 16
J: TRBJ1-6
V: TRBV9
CDR3: CASSVEVRGAGSPLHF

length: 16
J: TRBJ1-1
V: TRBV28
CDR3: CASSLSHGPRGTEAFF

length: 15
J: TRBJ2-7
V: TRBV6-5
CDR3: CASSYSIAWPYEQYF

length: 14
J: TRBJ1-2
V: TRBV7-2
CDR3: CASSLEIQVHGYTF

length: 15
J: TRBJ1-1
V: TRBV7-2
CDR3: CASSLNPGDWAEAFF

length: 17
J: TRBJ2-1
V: TRBV6-2/TRBV6-3
CDR3: CASSYSISSGAYNEQFF

length: 16
J: TRBJ2-2
V: TRBV6-2/TRBV6-3
CDR3: CASSSGQGVETGELFF

length: 15
J: TRBJ2-7
V: TRBV30
CDR3: CAWTSGRRGGYEQYF

length: 15
J: TRBJ2-3
V: TRBV3-1/TRBV3-2
CDR3: CASSYGSGRGDTQYF

length: 17
J: TRBJ2-1
V: TRBV9
CDR3: CASSVAITSGSFNEQFF

length: 15
J: TRBJ1-5
V: TRBV7-2
CDR3: CASSLKGGPRQPQHF

length: 15
J: TRBJ2-7
V: TRBV6-5
CDR3: CASSRLTSGRSEQYF

length: 13
J: TRBJ2-7
V: TRBV12-3/TRBV12-4
CDR3: CASTTSGSAEQYF